This T cell receptor (beta chain) was found in a study of T cell responses to AZD1222 COVID-19 vaccine. From germline, CDR1 is GTSNPN and CDR2 SVGIG (reference sequence). This CDR3 contains 14 residues. V lost 0 bases to trimming and J lost 2 bases, with 5 bases between them. This table comes from immunoSEQ multiplex PCR, and its TCRdb copy is limited to in-frame clones, with some not included. The profile shows about 270,000 clones, almost 95% of them singletons. The starting material was peripheral blood, obtained 28 days after the second AZD1222 dose. The V call is TRBV30, the J call TRBJ2-6, with no clear D. This TCR was recovered from an adult who received the AZD1222 COVID-19 vaccine. CDR3 loop: CAWSVVPGANVLTF. The CDR3 DNA sequence: TGTGCCTGGAGTGTAGTCCCTGGGGCCAACGTCCTGACTTTC.